These 23 T cell receptor beta chains came from one sample sequenced in a study of T cells after yellow fever vaccination. From the 5' RACE reads, TCRdb called clonotypes with MiXCR, one entry per CDR3 protein. The table includes about 140,000 distinct CDR3 sequences, under 7% detected once. The sequencing used CD4+ T cells sorted from PBMCs, collected 10 days after the yellow fever booster vaccination. The receptors originated from a man in his thirties or forties who received the YFV17D yellow fever vaccine.

This clonotype showed up many times. The genes are TRBV19 and TRBJ2-3; 11 nucleotides agree with TRBD2. Germline V gives CDR1 LNHDA, CDR2 SQIVND (reference sequence). The CDR3 sequence is 16 residues long. The ends lost 6 bases at V and 7 bases at J; junction bases unmatched: 12. DNA for the CDR3: TGTGCCAGTAGGCCTGAGGGACTAGCGGACTCCCATACGCAGTATTTT. Protein sequence: CASRPEGLADSHTQYF.

This clonotype showed up many times. This chain connects TRBV12-3 or TRBV12-4 to TRBJ2-3, with a possible D match to TRBD1 (5 bases). There are 15 residues in the CDR3. Trimming cost V 1 base and J 0 bases, with 8 bases left between them. The chain's CDR3 is CASSLGTTSTDTQYF. The DNA for the CDR3 is TGTGCCAGCAGTTTAGGGACAACTAGCACAGATACGCAGTATTTT.

V is TRBV30 and J is TRBJ2-2; D may be TRBD2 (6 bases). The CDR3 contains 12 residues. Trimming removed 1 base at V and 9 bases at J, with 9 bases between. CDR1 is GTSNPN, CDR2 SVGIG, per germline (reference sequence). The CDR3 bases are TGTGCCTGGAGTGCTAGCGAGAGGGAGCTGTTTTTT. This gives the protein CAWSASERELFF.

This rearrangement joins TRBV5-1 to TRBJ2-7; D might be TRBD1 (6 bases). Germline loops: CDR1 SGHRS, CDR2 YFSETQ. CDR3 size: 14 residues. Trimming removed 0 bases from V and 3 bases from J, with 10 bases in between. The CDR3 sequence: CASSLEGVYYEQYF. The CDR3 DNA is TGCGCCAGCAGCTTGGAGGGGGTATACTACGAGCAGTACTTC.

This rearrangement joins TRBV12-3 or TRBV12-4 to TRBJ1-2; tentatively, D is TRBD1 (6 bases). The CDR3 totals 14 residues. The germline V and J ends were trimmed by 5 bases and 2 bases, with 12 bases remaining between them. The CDR3 nucleotides read TGTGCCAGCAGTCCGATAGGGGGAAACTATGGCTACACCTTC. Translated: CASSPIGGNYGYTF.

Many counts were recorded for this clonotype. The V call is TRBV10-3, the J call TRBJ2-7, with 7 bases matching TRBD1. The J segment lost 2 bases and the V segment lost 5 bases, leaving 6 bases of the junction unmatched. CDR1 is ENHRY and CDR2 is SYGVKD in the germline V gene. This CDR3 has 14 residues. DNA for the CDR3: TGTGCCATCAGTCGCGACAGGGATACCTACGAGCAGTACTTC. It yields the protein CAISRDRDTYEQYF.

This clonotype appeared many times. This chain uses TRBV6-2 or TRBV6-3 with TRBJ2-5; tentatively, D is TRBD1 or TRBD2 (5 bases each). V lost 6 bases and J lost 5, with 13 bases in between. The CDR3 sequence is 13 residues long. The germline CDR1 and CDR2 sequences are MNHEY and SVGEGT. The CDR3 region is CASSSGTWETQYF. As DNA, the CDR3 is TGTGCCAGCAGCTCCGGGACGTGGGAGACCCAGTACTTC.

There are many counts of this clonotype. The chain is built from TRBV4-2 and TRBJ2-7; D is unresolved. Germline V gives CDR1 LGHNA, CDR2 YNFKEQ. CDR3 size: 16 residues. Trimming removed 3 bases from V and 4 bases from J, with 19 bases in between. The CDR3 region is CASSQKRIPDGYEQYF. CDR3 nucleotides: TGTGCCAGCAGCCAGAAAAGGATCCCCGACGGGTACGAGCAGTACTTC.

This clonotype occurred a few times. The chain has TRBV3-1 and TRBJ1-2; D remains unclear. Germline V gives CDR1 LGHDT, CDR2 YNNKEL (reference sequence). The CDR3 has 16 amino acids. V lost 1 base and J lost 8, with 20 bases in between. The CDR3 loop is CASSQAAGRVVRGYTF. The CDR3 DNA reads TGTGCCAGCAGCCAAGCCGCCGGACGGGTGGTAAGAGGCTACACCTTC.

This clonotype came up a few times. The chain joins TRBV18 to TRBJ2-7; D gene unclear. Trimming stripped 4 bases from V and 0 bases from J, with 16 bases between. This CDR3 region has 16 residues. Per the germline V gene, CDR1 is KGHSH and CDR2 is LQKENI. CDR3 protein: CASSRIEVILSYEQYF. The CDR3 coding sequence is TGTGCCAGCTCACGAATCGAGGTCATCCTCTCCTACGAGCAGTACTTC.

This clonotype was observed at least ten times. The genes are TRBV28 and TRBJ2-5, with D uncertain. The CDR3 spans 11 residues. With 6 bases removed from V and 2 bases from J, the gap between germline ends came to 4 bases. The germline CDR1 and CDR2 sequences are MDHEN and SYDVKM. CDR3 protein: CASRNQETQYF. The CDR3 bases are TGTGCCAGCAGAAATCAAGAGACCCAGTACTTC. Using reference TRBV28 and TRBJ2-5 for the parts outside the CDR3, the full variable domain is DVKVTQSSRYLVKRTGEKVFLECVQDMDHENMFWYRQDPGLGLRLIYFSYDVKMKEKGDIPEGYSVSREKKERFSLILESASTNQTSMYLCASRNQETQYFGPGTRLLVL.

There are many counts of this clonotype. The chain is built from TRBV2 and TRBJ2-1; D remains unclear. CDR3 length: 12 residues. Trimming shortened V by 2 bases and J by 4 bases, and 3 bases separated the two germline ends. Germline V gene data show CDR1 as SNHLY and CDR2 as FYNNEI. In nucleotides, the CDR3 is TGTGCCAGCAGTGAACAGTACAATGAGCAGTTCTTC. Encoded protein: CASSEQYNEQFF.

This clonotype was picked up a small number of times. The chain uses TRBV6-5 and TRBJ1-2; 8 nucleotides align to TRBD1. V lost 2 bases, J lost 6 bases, and 8 bases stayed unmatched. This CDR3 contains 15 residues. From germline, CDR1 is MNHEY and CDR2 SVGAGI. CDR3 sequence (DNA): TGTGCCAGCAGTTACGGACAGGGACCCTCGGATGGCTACACCTTC. This sequence encodes CASSYGQGPSDGYTF.

The chain has TRBV6-1 and TRBJ2-5; D unresolved. CDR1 is MNHNS and CDR2 is SASEGT in the germline V gene. CDR3 length equals 14 residues. The ends were cut back, 9 bases at V and 1 base at J, with 15 bases in the middle. CDR3 amino acids: CASSRAALQETQYF. For the CDR3, the DNA is TGTGCCAGTTCAAGGGCGGCCCTCCAAGAGACCCAGTACTTC.

This chain connects TRBV24-1 to TRBJ2-1, with 8 bases identical to TRBD1. CDR3 length equals 16 residues. Trimming cost V 2 bases and J 7 bases; bases outside gene matches: 9. The V gene's germline CDR1 is KGHDR and CDR2 SFDVKD. This CDR3 reads CATSDYRDNRGNEQFF. CDR3 bases: TGTGCCACCAGTGATTATCGGGACAACAGGGGGAATGAGCAGTTCTTC.

This clonotype was seen many times. The V call is TRBV3-1, the J call TRBJ1-6, with D maybe TRBD1 (5 bases). CDR3 length equals 13 residues. The germline V gene has CDR1 LGHDT and CDR2 YNNKEL (reference sequence). Trimming pared 5 bases from V and 10 bases from J, leaving 12 bases between. CDR3 region: CASSITRDSPLHF. The CDR3 DNA reads as TGTGCCAGCAGCATAACAAGGGACTCACCCCTCCACTTT. The full variable domain, its missing parts supplied by reference TRBV3-1 and TRBJ1-6, is DTAVSQTPKYLVTQMGNDKSIKCEQNLGHDTMYWYKQDSKKFLKIMFSYNNKELIINETVPNRFSPKSPDKAHLNLHINSLELGDSAVYFCASSITRDSPLHFGNGTRLTVT.

Ten or more counts support this clonotype. The J gene is TRBJ2-1, the V gene TRBV27, with 8 bases that match TRBD2. The CDR3 has 16 amino acids. The V gene end was trimmed by 6 bases and the J gene end by 0 bases; junction bases not matched to a gene: 7. CDR1 is MNHEY and CDR2 is SMNVEV in the germline V gene (reference sequence). The CDR3 coding sequence is TGTGCCAGCAGACGACTAGCGAGTAGCTCCTACAATGAGCAGTTCTTC. Encoded protein: CASRRLASSSYNEQFF.

In its sample, this clonotype was seen many times. The chain is built from TRBV5-1 and TRBJ2-3; the D is unclear. Trimming pared 4 bases from V and 2 bases from J, leaving 8 bases between. The CDR3 extends over 13 amino acids. Germline lookup yields CDR1 SGHRS and CDR2 YFSETQ. CDR3: CASSQIPTDTQYF. In DNA, the CDR3 is TGCGCCAGCAGCCAGATTCCCACAGATACGCAGTATTTT.

This clonotype was picked up many times. The chain combines TRBV20-1 with TRBJ2-2; D might be TRBD2 (5 bases). The CDR3 covers 15 residues. Germline V gene lookup returns CDR1 DFQATT and CDR2 SNEGSKA (reference sequence). V gave up 3 bases and J gave up 1 base, with 12 bases separating them. The CDR3 DNA is TGCAGTGCTAGGACCGGAGCGGTGAACACCGGGGAGCTGTTTTTT. Translating it yields CSARTGAVNTGELFF.

This clonotype was seen at least ten times. This chain joins TRBV5-1 and TRBJ2-5; D ambiguous. Trimming removed 4 bases at V and 2 bases at J, with 18 bases between. The CDR3 extends over 16 amino acids. Germline V gene sequence: CDR1 SGHRS, CDR2 YFSETQ. DNA for the CDR3: TGCGCCAGCAGCCGCACCTCCTACATAAGGCAAGAGACCCAGTACTTC. Protein sequence: CASSRTSYIRQETQYF.

This clonotype was counted at least ten times. The V gene is TRBV20-1, the J gene TRBJ2-3; D may be TRBD2 (6 bases). V was shortened by 3 bases and J by 10 bases, with 14 bases between the two germline ends. CDR1 is DFQATT and CDR2 is SNEGSKA in the germline V gene (reference sequence). The CDR3 contains 12 residues. For the CDR3, the DNA is TGCAGTGCTAGGACCGCGGGACGGTCGCAGTATTTT. Amino acid sequence: CSARTAGRSQYF.

This clonotype was seen at least ten times. The V and J genes are TRBV4-2 and TRBJ1-5; 9 positions match TRBD1. The junction had 6 bases not matched to a gene; V was cut back by 1 base and J by 2 bases. The germline V gene encodes CDR1 LGHNA and CDR2 YNFKEQ. The CDR3 loop spans 17 amino acids. As DNA, the CDR3 is TGTGCCAGCAGCCAAGCGACGGGACAGGGTGGCAATCAGCCCCAGCATTTT. Translated: CASSQATGQGGNQPQHF.

The table lists this clonotype with many counts. J is TRBJ2-7 and V is TRBV12-5, with D uncertain. CDR3 length: 13 residues. The germline V gene has CDR1 LGHNT and CDR2 FRNRAP. V dropped 0 bases and J dropped 3 bases, with 6 bases sitting between them. This CDR3 reads CASGLVPYYEQYF. In DNA form, the CDR3 reads TGTGCTAGTGGTTTGGTCCCCTACTACGAGCAGTACTTC.